This T cell receptor beta chain was sequenced during a study of blood T cell repertoires in COVID-19. Study-wide background: Researchers got acute and convalescent COVID-19 samples from the United States, Italy and Spain. T cells, B-cell-depleted T cells, or PBMCs provided the cDNA or gDNA that served as material.

Study processing details: Amplifying reference gene primers gave estimates of nucleated cell counts. Profiling relied on immunoSEQ multiplex PCR, and the TCRdb table lists in-frame clones only, not all of them. The D gene and trimming were derived from the DNA, and the V and J assignments and clone size from that table. The sample has around 150,000 clones, 65% to 90% seen once. Source material: peripheral blood. This receptor was taken from a man aged 55-75 years with acute or convalescent COVID-19.

CDR3 DNA sequence: TGCAGCGTGCGGGCTAGCGGGACTAGCACAGATACGCAGTATTTT. This translates into CSVRASGTSTDTQYF. The chain combines TRBV29-1 with TRBJ2-3; 9 nucleotides match TRBD2. The CDR3 contains 15 residues. The J segment lost 0 bases and the V segment lost 6 bases, leaving 7 bases of the junction unmatched. Germline V gives CDR1 SQVTM, CDR2 ANQGSEA.